This TCR beta chain came from a study of cytomegalovirus exposure and HLA in healthy donors. Study overall: Prior work identified around 120 million unique TCR beta sequences in 150 million to 200 million T cells.

Only a few counts were recorded for this clone. PCR primers comprised 60 Vbeta and 13 Jbeta primers. This table comes from immunoSEQ multiplex PCR, and its TCRdb copy is limited to in-frame clones, with some not included. The top ten hold approximately 8.3% of the sample, which has roughly 190,000 clones, roughly 13% seen once. Each donor was nominally healthy when sampled (though unrecorded immune exposures were likely). V lost 3 bases and J 2 bases, leaving 7 bases between the germline ends. Germline V gene lookup returns CDR1 SGHTA and CDR2 FQGTGA. This CDR3 contains 13 residues. This TCR was recovered from a man aged 50 to 60 in good health and CMV-seropositive. Input material: PBMCs. The chain is built from TRBV7-3 and TRBJ1-1; D uncertain. The CDR3 spells CASSFASNTEAFF. The CDR3 coding sequence is TGTGCCAGCAGCTTTGCCAGTAACACTGAAGCTTTCTTT. The entire variable domain, with the rest obtained from reference TRBV7-3 and TRBJ1-1, is as follows: GAGVSQTPSNKVTEKGKYVELRCDPISGHTALYWYRQSLGQGPEFLIYFQGTGAADDSGLPNDRFFAVRPEGSVSTLKIQRTERGDSAVYLCASSFASNTEAFFGQGTRLTVV.